These T cell receptor beta chains were read from a single sample in a study of response to subunit inactivated influenza vaccine. TCRdb reprocessed the RT-PCR reads with MiXCR, giving one entry per CDR3 protein. The table has some 640,000 distinct CDR3 sequences, 14% seen once. The sequencing used PBMCs from blood, collected less than 15 days before vaccination. The receptors stem from a man between 45 and 60 years old who received an inactivated influenza vaccine. Each CDR3 is given without its conserved first and last residue.

j_call v_call cdr3_aa
TRBJ2-2 TRBV5-1 ASSFRTGLGELF
TRBJ2-1 TRBV27 ASSLGPLAEPYNEQF
TRBJ2-1 TRBV4-3 ASSQAGGTGNEQF
TRBJ2-7 TRBV7-2 ASSSAKGAYEQY
TRBJ1-1 TRBV5-4 ASSLGMTMDTEAF
TRBJ1-6 TRBV7-2 ASSTRPTNNSPLH
TRBJ2-3 TRBV5-1 ASSARDSSQGTQY
TRBJ1-1 TRBV6-5 ASSSPQGADTEAF
TRBJ2-2 TRBV4-2 ASSHVYRGTGELF
TRBJ1-2 TRBV7-9 ASSPRAVHYGYT
TRBJ1-1 TRBV11-1 ASSSAQGRAEAF
TRBJ2-7 TRBV2 ASRAGTGGHEQY
TRBJ1-1 TRBV7-2 ASSSQLLNTEAF
TRBJ2-7 TRBV7-2 ASSTETGPHEQY
TRBJ2-1 TRBV9 ASSALWGKEQF
TRBJ2-1 TRBV20-1 SARERVSYNEQF